The text below deals with one T cell receptor beta chain. Its specificity is unknown. TCR beta CDR3 was sequenced at survey depth on immunoSEQ. Produced via immunoSEQ multiplex PCR; TCRdb's table is partial and in-frame only. The data show roughly 5,500 clones, roughly 70% seen once. The data were obtained in a study of CD8 T cell repertoires and HIV-1 epitope variants. Study in general: Separate wells received one of Twenty-five Gag or Nef variant peptides.

This CDR3 has 13 amino acids. Germline CDR1 and CDR2: SGDLS and YYNGEE. V was shortened by 3 bases and J by 6 bases, with 9 bases between the two germline ends. The sequencing input was cultured CD8+ T cells derived from PBMCs. V and J are TRBV9 and TRBJ2-2; D gene ambiguous. The sequence came from a male donor with HIV. CDR3 nucleotide sequence: TGTGCCAGCAGCGAGAGCAGTTCCGGGGAGCTGTTTTTT. Translation: CASSESSSGELFF. The full variable domain, with the rest looked up from reference TRBV9 and TRBJ2-2, is DSGVTQTPKHLITATGQRVTLRCSPRSGDLSVYWYQQSLDQGLQFLIQYYNGEERAKGNILERFSAQQFPDLHSELNLSSLELGDSALYFCASSESSSGELFFGEGSRLTVL.